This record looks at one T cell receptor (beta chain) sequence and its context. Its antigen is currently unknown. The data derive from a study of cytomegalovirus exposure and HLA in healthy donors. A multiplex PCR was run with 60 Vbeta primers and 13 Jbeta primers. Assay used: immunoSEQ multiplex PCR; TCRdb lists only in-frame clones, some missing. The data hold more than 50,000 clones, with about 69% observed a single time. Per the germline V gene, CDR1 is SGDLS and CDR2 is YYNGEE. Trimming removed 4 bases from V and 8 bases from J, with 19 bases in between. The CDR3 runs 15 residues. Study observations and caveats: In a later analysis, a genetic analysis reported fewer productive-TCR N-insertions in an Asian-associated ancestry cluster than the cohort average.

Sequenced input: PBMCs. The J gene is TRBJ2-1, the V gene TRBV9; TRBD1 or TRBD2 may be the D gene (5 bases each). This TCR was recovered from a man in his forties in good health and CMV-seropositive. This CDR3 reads CASSLGAEGSHEQFF. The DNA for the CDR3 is TGTGCCAGCAGCCTAGGGGCTGAAGGGAGCCATGAGCAGTTCTTC.